These 22 T cell receptor beta chains were all obtained from the same sample, sequenced in a study of blood T cells in healthy people across ages (dated by TCRdb to between 2015 and 2016). The method was 5' RACE. The instrument was an Illumina HiSeq 2500. The second PCR ran for about 7 to 11 cycles and used a J-beta primer mix along with a sample-barcoded 5' primer. TCRdb passed the public sequencing reads through fastp at Q25 and MiXCR, retaining productive beta sequences. Each entry is one CDR3 protein sequence, shown with its most common DNA and genes. Here the sample has about 1.6 million distinct CDR3 sequences; roughly a third occur a single time. Approximately 11% of the sample rests with the top ten. Sequenced: blood. These receptors were obtained from a woman aged 30 to 39 in good health.

This clonotype showed up just a few times. The chain carries TRBV7-9 and TRBJ2-4, with 12 bases matching TRBD2. The end of the DNA is better explained by TRBJ2-7, so the J call may be wrong. Germline lookup yields CDR1 SEHNR and CDR2 FQNEAQ (reference sequence). The CDR3 has 16 amino acids. The CDR3 bases are TGTGCCAGCAGCTTAGCACTAGCGGGAGGCCTATACGAGCAGTACTTC. This gives the protein CASSLALAGGLYEQYF.

This rearrangement joins TRBV4-1 to TRBJ2-1; D is possibly TRBD2 (6 bases). V was clipped by 5 bases and J by 6 bases, with 14 bases between them. From germline, CDR1 is MGHRA and CDR2 YSYEKL. The CDR3 has 14 residues. Written as DNA, the CDR3 is TGCGCCAGCAGCATTAGGGTTAGCGGCAATGAGCAGTTCTTC. Protein: CASSIRVSGNEQFF.

This clonotype has a handful of counts. The chain joins TRBV28 to TRBJ2-3; 9 nucleotides line up with TRBD1. Germline V lookup: CDR1 MDHEN, CDR2 SYDVKM. The CDR3 loop spans 15 amino acids. V shed 4 bases, J shed 4 bases, and the junction held 6 bases outside the gene matches. The CDR3 sequence: CASSYPGQGADTQYF. CDR3 DNA: TGTGCCAGCAGTTATCCGGGACAGGGCGCAGATACGCAGTATTTT.

The rearrangement links TRBV7-9 to TRBJ2-1, with a possible D match to TRBD2 (6 bases). CDR3 length: 16 amino acids. Germline CDR1 is SEHNR and CDR2 is FQNEAQ (reference sequence). The V end was cut by 6 bases, the J end by 7 bases, with 22 bases between. Written as DNA, the CDR3 is TGTGCCAGCAGACTTAGCTTGGTCGGGAGATGGAATGAGCAGTTCTTC. Amino acids: CASRLSLVGRWNEQFF. The whole variable domain, remainder taken from reference TRBV7-9 and TRBJ2-1, is DTGVSQNPRHKITKRGQNVTFRCDPISEHNRLYWYRQTLGQGPEFLTYFQNEAQLEKSRLLSDRFSAERPKGSFSTLEIQRTEQGDSAMYLCASRLSLVGRWNEQFFGPGTRLTVL.

CDR3 residues: CASSLLGGVDYGYTF. The CDR3 DNA sequence: TGTGCCAGCAGTTTATTGGGGGGCGTAGACTATGGCTACACCTTC. The chain has TRBV27 and TRBJ1-2; D possibly corresponds to TRBD1 (6 bases). The CDR3 covers 15 residues. Germline CDR1 and CDR2: MNHEY and SMNVEV (reference sequence). V shed 1 base and J shed 3 bases, with 12 bases lying between them.

The DNA for the CDR3 is TGCGCCAGCAGCTTGGGACTAGCGGGGACAAGGCCCTCGGAGACCCAGTACTTC. The encoded protein is CASSLGLAGTRPSETQYF. This chain joins TRBV5-1 and TRBJ2-5; 11 bases are shared with TRBD2. J gave up 5 bases and V 0 bases, and 12 bases lay outside the gene matches. Germline lookup yields CDR1 SGHRS and CDR2 YFSETQ. The length of the CDR3 is 18 residues. Combining the CDR3 with reference TRBV5-1 and TRBJ2-5 gives the whole variable domain KAGVTQTPRYLIKTRGQQVTLSCSPISGHRSVSWYQQTPGQGLQFLFEYFSETQRNKGNFPGRFSGRQFSNSRSEMNVSTLELGDSALYLCASSLGLAGTRPSETQYFGPGTRLLVL.

This clonotype was recorded a few times. The chain recombines TRBV20-1 with TRBJ1-1; D gene uncertain. The CDR3 loop spans 14 amino acids. Trimming took 0 bases from V and 1 from J, leaving 9 bases between them. Germline CDR1 is DFQATT and CDR2 is SNEGSKA (reference sequence). Here the CDR3 reads CSARDLVPNTEAFF. For the CDR3, the DNA is TGCAGTGCTAGAGATCTGGTACCGAACACTGAAGCTTTCTTT.

The sample holds a few counts of this clonotype. The chain couples TRBV6-5 to TRBJ1-1; D is unclear. CDR1 is MNHEY and CDR2 is SVGAGI in the germline V gene. The germline V and J ends were trimmed by 6 bases and 2 bases, with 10 bases remaining between them. The length of the CDR3 is 13 residues. The CDR3 loop is CASSFMRNTEAFF. The CDR3 DNA is TGTGCCAGCAGCTTCATGCGCAACACTGAAGCTTTCTTT.

There are many counts of this clonotype. V and J are TRBV5-1 and TRBJ2-4; 10 positions agree with TRBD1. CDR1 is SGHRS, CDR2 YFSETQ, per germline. The CDR3 has 13 amino acids. V lost 3 bases, J lost 7 bases, and 1 base stayed unmatched. CDR3 DNA sequence: TGCGCCAGCAGCTGGGACAGGGGCAACATTCAGTACTTC. Translating gives CASSWDRGNIQYF.

V is TRBV29-1 and J is TRBJ2-4, with D perhaps TRBD2 (5 bases). The CDR3 sequence is 16 residues long. CDR1 is SQVTM, CDR2 ANQGSEA, per germline. V gave up 7 bases and J gave up 0 bases, with 19 bases separating them. The CDR3 DNA sequence: TGCAGCGCCGTGGGGAGAAGTCTGCTAGCCAAAAACATTCAGTACTTC. Translating it yields CSAVGRSLLAKNIQYF. The variable domain in full, with the rest retrieved from reference TRBV29-1 and TRBJ2-4, is SAVISQKPSRDICQRGTSLTIQCQVDSQVTMMFWYRQQPGQSLTLIATANQGSEATYESGFVIDKFPISRPNLTFSTLTVSNMSPEDSSIYLCSAVGRSLLAKNIQYFGAGTRLSVL.

The chain employs TRBV28 and TRBJ2-1; 7 nucleotides align to TRBD1. The V gene end was trimmed by 0 bases and the J gene end by 10 bases; junction bases not matched to a gene: 3. CDR1 and CDR2 (germline): MDHEN, SYDVKM. This CDR3 region has 13 residues. CDR3 DNA: TGTGCCAGCAGTTTATGGAGGGGGCGAGAGCAGTTCTTC. Amino acid sequence: CASSLWRGREQFF.

The rearrangement uses TRBV5-1 and TRBJ2-3, with 10 nucleotides matching TRBD2. CDR1 and CDR2 (germline): SGHRS, YFSETQ. Trimming removed 4 bases from V and 0 bases from J; junction bases left unmatched: 8. CDR3 length equals 17 residues. The CDR3 DNA follows: TGCGCCAGCAGCGCAGCGGGGGGGCTTCCTAGCACAGATACGCAGTATTTT. Amino acid sequence: CASSAAGGLPSTDTQYF.

This sequence joins TRBV11-2 and TRBJ2-7; 8 bases map to TRBD1. The CDR3 spans 16 residues. V shed 5 bases, J shed 0 bases, and the junction held 9 bases outside the gene matches. Germline V CDR1 and CDR2: SGHAT, FQNNGV. As DNA, the CDR3 is TGTGCCAGCAGCCTCAGTGGGACAGGAAACTCCTACGAGCAGTACTTC. Protein sequence: CASSLSGTGNSYEQYF.

This chain joins TRBV29-1 and TRBJ2-6; D gene uncertain. In germline, CDR1 is SQVTM, CDR2 ANQGSEA. The CDR3 is 14 residues long. Trimming pared 3 bases from V and 0 bases from J, leaving 6 bases between. CDR3 nucleotide sequence: TGCAGCGTTGACCAAACCTCTGGGGCCAACGTCCTGACTTTC. Amino acid sequence: CSVDQTSGANVLTF.

The chain combines TRBV20-1 with TRBJ2-7; TRBD1 might be the D (6 bases). CDR3 length: 16 amino acids. Trimming stripped 0 bases from V and 6 bases from J, with 21 bases between. Germline V gene data show CDR1 as DFQATT and CDR2 as SNEGSKA (reference sequence). The CDR3 spells CSAREAGQTLWGEQYF. Written as DNA, the CDR3 is TGCAGTGCTAGAGAAGCCGGACAGACCCTGTGGGGCGAGCAGTACTTC.

The chain uses TRBV5-1 and TRBJ1-1; 11 bases align to TRBD1. V was pared by 3 bases and J by 2 bases, with 15 bases of the junction left unmatched. Germline V gene sequence: CDR1 SGHRS, CDR2 YFSETQ. This CDR3 spans 19 amino acids. Here the CDR3 DNA reads TGCGCCAGCAGCTCATGGACAGGGGGCAGATCTGTTGAAAACACTGAAGCTTTCTTT. Its translation: CASSSWTGGRSVENTEAFF. Based on the CDR3 plus reference TRBV5-1 and TRBJ1-1, the full variable domain is KAGVTQTPRYLIKTRGQQVTLSCSPISGHRSVSWYQQTPGQGLQFLFEYFSETQRNKGNFPGRFSGRQFSNSRSEMNVSTLELGDSALYLCASSSWTGGRSVENTEAFFGQGTRLTVV.

This clonotype was detected only a few times. CDR3 in amino acids: CASNTAAGLAETQYF. The CDR3 DNA reads as TGTGCCAGCAACACGGCGGCAGGACTAGCCGAGACCCAGTACTTC. The rearrangement uses TRBV28 and TRBJ2-5, with TRBD2 identical over 8 bases. This CDR3 is 15 amino acids long. Germline V gives CDR1 MDHEN, CDR2 SYDVKM. V trimming: 7 bases; J trimming: 5 bases; junction bases outside the gene matches: 12.

As concerns this clonotype: A much larger clone lies one base from this, so it may be a read error. The V and J genes are TRBV4-1 and TRBJ2-3; TRBD2 matches at 7 bases. J lost 4 bases, V lost 0 bases, and 10 bases had no gene match. CDR1 and CDR2 (germline): MGHRA, YSYEKL. The CDR3 is 17 amino acids. The CDR3 sequence: CASSQDGASGSADTQYF. CDR3 nucleotide sequence: TGCGCCAGCAGCCAAGACGGGGCTAGCGGTAGCGCAGATACGCAGTATTTT.

This clonotype was seen only a few times. V usage is TRBV7-6 and J usage is TRBJ2-7; a weak D match, TRBD2 (6 bases). This CDR3 is 15 amino acids long. Trimming shortened V by 4 bases and J by 6 bases, and 19 bases separated the two germline ends. The germline V gene has CDR1 SGHVS and CDR2 FNYEAQ. The chain's CDR3 is CASSSHPGARSEQYF. The CDR3 coding sequence is TGTGCCAGCAGCTCCCACCCGGGAGCCCGGAGCGAGCAGTACTTC.

V gene TRBV20-1 combines with J gene TRBJ1-4, with D tentatively TRBD1 (5 bases). CDR3 length equals 14 residues. Per the germline V gene, CDR1 is DFQATT and CDR2 is SNEGSKA (reference sequence). Trimming took off 5 bases at V and 4 bases at J, with 14 bases between the two ends. Here the CDR3 reads CSAPGGRGNEKLFF. In DNA form, the CDR3 reads TGCAGTGCTCCTGGGGGACGGGGTAATGAAAAACTGTTTTTT.

V gene TRBV6-1 combines with J gene TRBJ2-7, with a weak D call TRBD2 (6 bases). V gave up 4 bases and J gave up 2 bases, with 15 bases separating them. CDR3 length: 15 residues. Per germline, CDR1 MNHNS and CDR2 SASEGT. Here the CDR3 reads CASSVRRARTYEQYF. CDR3 DNA: TGTGCCAGCAGTGTTCGGAGGGCCCGAACCTACGAGCAGTACTTC.

This clonotype was observed a handful of times. This rearrangement joins TRBV12-3 or TRBV12-4 to TRBJ2-1, with D uncertain. The V gene lost 2 bases and the J gene lost 0 bases, with 8 bases spanning the gap. This CDR3 contains 15 residues. This CDR3 reads CASSLSVHSYNEQFF. The CDR3 DNA reads as TGTGCCAGCAGTTTATCCGTCCACTCCTACAATGAGCAGTTCTTC.